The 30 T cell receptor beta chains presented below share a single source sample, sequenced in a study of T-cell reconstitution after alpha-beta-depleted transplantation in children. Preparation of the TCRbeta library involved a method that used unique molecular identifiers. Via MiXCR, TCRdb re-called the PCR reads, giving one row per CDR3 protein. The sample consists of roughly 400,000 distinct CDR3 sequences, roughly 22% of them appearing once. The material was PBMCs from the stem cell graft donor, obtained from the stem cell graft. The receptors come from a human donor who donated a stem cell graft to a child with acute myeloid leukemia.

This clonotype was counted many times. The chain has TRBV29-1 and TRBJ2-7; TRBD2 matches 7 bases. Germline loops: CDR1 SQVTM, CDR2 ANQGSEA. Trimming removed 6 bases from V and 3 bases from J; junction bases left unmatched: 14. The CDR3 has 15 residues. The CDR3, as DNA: TGCAGCGTCCGCAAATGGAGCGGGATTAGCTACGAGCAGTACTTC. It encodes CSVRKWSGISYEQYF.

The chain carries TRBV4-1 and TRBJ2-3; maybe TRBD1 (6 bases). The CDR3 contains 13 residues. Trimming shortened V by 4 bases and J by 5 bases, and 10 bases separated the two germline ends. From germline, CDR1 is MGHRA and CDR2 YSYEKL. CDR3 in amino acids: CASSPGQRDTQYF. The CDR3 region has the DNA TGCGCCAGCAGCCCTGGACAGCGAGATACGCAGTATTTT.

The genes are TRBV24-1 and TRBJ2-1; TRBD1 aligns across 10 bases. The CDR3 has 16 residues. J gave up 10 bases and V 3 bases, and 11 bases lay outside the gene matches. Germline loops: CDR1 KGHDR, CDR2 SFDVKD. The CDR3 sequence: CATSDAGTGAETEQFF. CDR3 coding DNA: TGTGCCACCAGTGATGCAGGGACAGGGGCCGAAACCGAGCAGTTCTTC.

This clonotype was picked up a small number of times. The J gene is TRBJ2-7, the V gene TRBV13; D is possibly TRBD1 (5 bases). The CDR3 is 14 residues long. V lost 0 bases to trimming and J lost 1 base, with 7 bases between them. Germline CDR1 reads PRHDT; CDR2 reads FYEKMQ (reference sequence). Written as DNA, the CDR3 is TGTGCCAGCAGCTTAGGCCCAGGGTCCTACGAGCAGTACTTC. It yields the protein CASSLGPGSYEQYF.

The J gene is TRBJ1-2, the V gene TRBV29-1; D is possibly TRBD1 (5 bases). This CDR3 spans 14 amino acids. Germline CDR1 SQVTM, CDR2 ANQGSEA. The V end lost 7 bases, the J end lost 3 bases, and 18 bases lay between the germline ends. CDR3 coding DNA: TGCAGCGCCGACGGAGGGGCCACCTACTATGGCTACACCTTC. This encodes CSADGGATYYGYTF.

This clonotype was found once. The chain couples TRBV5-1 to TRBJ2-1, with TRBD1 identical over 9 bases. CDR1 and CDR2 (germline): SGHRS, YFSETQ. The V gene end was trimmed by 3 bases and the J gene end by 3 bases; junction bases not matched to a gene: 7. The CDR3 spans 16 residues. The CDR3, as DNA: TGCGCCAGCAGCTGGGTGATGGACAGGGGCTACAATGAGCAGTTCTTC. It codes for CASSWVMDRGYNEQFF.

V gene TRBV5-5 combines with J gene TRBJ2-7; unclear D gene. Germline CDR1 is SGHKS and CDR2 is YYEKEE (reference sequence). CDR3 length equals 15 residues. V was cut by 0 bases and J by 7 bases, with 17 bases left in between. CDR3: CASSLDGVPTEEQYF. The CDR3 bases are TGTGCCAGCAGCTTGGATGGTGTACCTACGGAGGAGCAGTACTTC.

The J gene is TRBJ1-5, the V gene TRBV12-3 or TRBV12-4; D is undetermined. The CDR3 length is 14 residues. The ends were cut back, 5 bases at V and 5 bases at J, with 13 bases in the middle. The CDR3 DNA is TGTGCCAGCAGTCAAACCGGGGTATATCAGCCCCAGCATTTT. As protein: CASSQTGVYQPQHF.

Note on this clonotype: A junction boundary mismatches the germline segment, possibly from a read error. The chain's CDR3 is CASSPRSDETENF. CDR3 bases: TGTGCCAGCTCACCACGATCGGACGAGACAGAGAACTTC. The genes are TRBV18 and TRBJ2-7; D may be TRBD1 (5 bases). From germline, CDR1 is KGHSH and CDR2 LQKENI. The CDR3 has 13 residues.

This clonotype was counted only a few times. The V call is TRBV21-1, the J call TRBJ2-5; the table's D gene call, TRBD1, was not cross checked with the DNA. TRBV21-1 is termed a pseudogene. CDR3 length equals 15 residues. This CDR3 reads CASSKVAPLSETQYF. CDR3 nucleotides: TGTGCCAGCAGCAAAGTGGCCCCCCTATCCGAGACCCAGTACTTC.

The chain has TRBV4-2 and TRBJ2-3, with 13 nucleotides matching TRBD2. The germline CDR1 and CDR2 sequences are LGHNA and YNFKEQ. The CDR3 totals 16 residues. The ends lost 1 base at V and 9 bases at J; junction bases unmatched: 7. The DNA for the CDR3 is TGTGCCAGCAGCCAAGGGACTAGCGGGAGATTCGAGACGCAGTATTTT. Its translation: CASSQGTSGRFETQYF.

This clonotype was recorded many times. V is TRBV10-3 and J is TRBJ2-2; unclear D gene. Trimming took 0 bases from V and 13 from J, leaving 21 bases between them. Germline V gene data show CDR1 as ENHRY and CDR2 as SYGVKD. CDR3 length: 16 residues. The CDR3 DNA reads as TGTGCCATCAGTGAGTCTCCCAGGATAGGTACCTCGGGGCTGTTTTTT. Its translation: CAISESPRIGTSGLFF.

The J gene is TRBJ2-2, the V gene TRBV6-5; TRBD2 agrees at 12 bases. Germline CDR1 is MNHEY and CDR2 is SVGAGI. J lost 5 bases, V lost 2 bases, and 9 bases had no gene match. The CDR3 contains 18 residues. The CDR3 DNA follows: TGTGCCAGCAGTTACCTAGCGGGAGGGCACCTGGGAACCGGGGAGCTGTTTTTT. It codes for CASSYLAGGHLGTGELFF.

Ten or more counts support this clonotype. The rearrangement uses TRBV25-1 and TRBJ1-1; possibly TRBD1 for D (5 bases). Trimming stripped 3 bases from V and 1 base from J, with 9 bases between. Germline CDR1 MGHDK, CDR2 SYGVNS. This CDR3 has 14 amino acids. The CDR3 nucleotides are TGTGCCAGCAGTGACCGCGGGGGGAACACTGAAGCTTTCTTT. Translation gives CASSDRGGNTEAFF.

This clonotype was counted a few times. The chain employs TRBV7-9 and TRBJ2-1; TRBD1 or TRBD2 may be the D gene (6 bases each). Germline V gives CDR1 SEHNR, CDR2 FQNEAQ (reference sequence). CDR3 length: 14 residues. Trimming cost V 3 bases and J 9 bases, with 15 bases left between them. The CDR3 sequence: CASSFIGGPSEQFF. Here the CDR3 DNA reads TGTGCCAGCAGCTTCATTGGGGGGCCAAGTGAGCAGTTCTTC.

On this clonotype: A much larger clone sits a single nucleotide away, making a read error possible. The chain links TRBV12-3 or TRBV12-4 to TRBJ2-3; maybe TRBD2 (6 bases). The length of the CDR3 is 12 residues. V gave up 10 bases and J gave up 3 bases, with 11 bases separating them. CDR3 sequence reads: CATGRSTDTQYF. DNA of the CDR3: TGTGCCACTGGGAGGAGTACAGATACGCAGTATTTT.

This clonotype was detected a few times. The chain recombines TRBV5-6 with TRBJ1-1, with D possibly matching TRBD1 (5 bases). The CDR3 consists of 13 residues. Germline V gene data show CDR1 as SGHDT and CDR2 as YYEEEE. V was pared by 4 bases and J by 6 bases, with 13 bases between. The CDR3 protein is CASSQLGGAEAFF. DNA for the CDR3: TGTGCCAGCAGCCAACTGGGAGGGGCTGAAGCTTTCTTT.

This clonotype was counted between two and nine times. CDR3 protein: CSAQAGGIEAFF. DNA for the CDR3: TGCAGTGCGCAAGCAGGGGGCATTGAAGCTTTCTTT. The chain is built from TRBV20-1 and TRBJ1-1; 8 bases line up with TRBD1. The V segment lost 6 bases and the J segment 7 bases; nucleotides outside the gene matches: 7. From germline, CDR1 is DFQATT and CDR2 SNEGSKA (reference sequence). CDR3 length equals 12 residues.

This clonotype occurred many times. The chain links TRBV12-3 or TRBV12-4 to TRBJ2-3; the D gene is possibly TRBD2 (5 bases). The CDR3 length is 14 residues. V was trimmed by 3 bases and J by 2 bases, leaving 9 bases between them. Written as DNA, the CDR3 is TGTGCCAGCAGTTTGACTATCGTCACAGATACGCAGTATTTT. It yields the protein CASSLTIVTDTQYF.

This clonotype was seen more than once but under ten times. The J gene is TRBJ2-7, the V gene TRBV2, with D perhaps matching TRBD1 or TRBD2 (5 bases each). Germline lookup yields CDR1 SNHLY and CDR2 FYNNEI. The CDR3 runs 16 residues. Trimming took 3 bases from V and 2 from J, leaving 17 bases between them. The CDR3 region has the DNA TGTGCCAGCAGTGACGTGTCGTCAGGGAGCACCTACGAGCAGTACTTC. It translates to CASSDVSSGSTYEQYF.

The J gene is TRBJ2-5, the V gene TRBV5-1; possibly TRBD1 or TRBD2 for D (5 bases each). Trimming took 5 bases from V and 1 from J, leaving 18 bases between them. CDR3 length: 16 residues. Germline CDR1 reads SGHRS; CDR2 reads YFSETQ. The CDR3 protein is CASRDLRVARQETQYF. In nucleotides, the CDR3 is TGCGCCAGCAGGGATCTCAGGGTAGCGCGCCAAGAGACCCAGTACTTC.

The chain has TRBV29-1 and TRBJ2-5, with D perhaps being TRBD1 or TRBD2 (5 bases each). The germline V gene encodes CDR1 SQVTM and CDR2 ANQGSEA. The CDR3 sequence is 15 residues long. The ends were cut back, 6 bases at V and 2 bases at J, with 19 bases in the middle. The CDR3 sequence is CSVHGDGSGQETQYF. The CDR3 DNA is TGCAGCGTCCATGGGGACGGAAGCGGTCAAGAGACCCAGTACTTC.

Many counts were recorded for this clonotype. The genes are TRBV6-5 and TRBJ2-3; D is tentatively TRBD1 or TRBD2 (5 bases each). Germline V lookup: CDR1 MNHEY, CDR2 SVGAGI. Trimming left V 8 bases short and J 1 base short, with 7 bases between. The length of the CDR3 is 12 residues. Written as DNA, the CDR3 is TGTGCCAGCCGGGACCGCACAGATACGCAGTATTTT. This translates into CASRDRTDTQYF.

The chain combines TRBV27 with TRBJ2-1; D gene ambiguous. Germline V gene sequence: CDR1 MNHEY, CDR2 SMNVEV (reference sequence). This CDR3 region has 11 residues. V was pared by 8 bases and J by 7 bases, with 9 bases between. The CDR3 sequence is CASGIWNEQFF. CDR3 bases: TGTGCCAGCGGGATTTGGAATGAGCAGTTCTTC.

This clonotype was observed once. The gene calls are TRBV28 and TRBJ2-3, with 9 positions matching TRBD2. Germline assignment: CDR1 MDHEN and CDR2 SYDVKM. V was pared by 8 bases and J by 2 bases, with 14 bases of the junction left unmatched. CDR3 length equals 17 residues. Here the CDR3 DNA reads TGTGCCAGCTCCACCCCGTGGGCTAGCGGGGTCACAGATACGCAGTATTTT. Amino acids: CASSTPWASGVTDTQYF.

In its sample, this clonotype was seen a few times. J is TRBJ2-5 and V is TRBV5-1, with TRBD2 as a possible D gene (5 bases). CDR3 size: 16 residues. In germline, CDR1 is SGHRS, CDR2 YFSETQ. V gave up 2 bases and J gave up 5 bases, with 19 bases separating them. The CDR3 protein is CASSFDEIFTGETQYF. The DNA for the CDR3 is TGCGCCAGCAGCTTCGATGAAATATTTACGGGGGAGACCCAGTACTTC.

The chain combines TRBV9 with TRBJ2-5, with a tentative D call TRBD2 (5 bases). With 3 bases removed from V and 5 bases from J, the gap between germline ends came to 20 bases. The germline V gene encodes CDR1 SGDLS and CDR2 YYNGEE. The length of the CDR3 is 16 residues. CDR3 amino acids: CASSANWGEGRETQYF. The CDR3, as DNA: TGTGCCAGCAGCGCCAACTGGGGTGAGGGCCGCGAGACCCAGTACTTC. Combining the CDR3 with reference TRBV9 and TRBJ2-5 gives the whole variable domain DSGVTQTPKHLITATGQRVTLRCSPRSGDLSVYWYQQSLDQGLQFLIQYYNGEERAKGNILERFSAQQFPDLHSELNLSSLELGDSALYFCASSANWGEGRETQYFGPGTRLLVL.

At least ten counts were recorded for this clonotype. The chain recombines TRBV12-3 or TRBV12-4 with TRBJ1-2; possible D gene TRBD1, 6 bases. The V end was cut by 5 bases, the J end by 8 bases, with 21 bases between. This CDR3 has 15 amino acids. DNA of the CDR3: TGTGCCAGCAGTCTCATTACAGGGAAAAGAGGGGGCTACACCTTC. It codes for CASSLITGKRGGYTF.

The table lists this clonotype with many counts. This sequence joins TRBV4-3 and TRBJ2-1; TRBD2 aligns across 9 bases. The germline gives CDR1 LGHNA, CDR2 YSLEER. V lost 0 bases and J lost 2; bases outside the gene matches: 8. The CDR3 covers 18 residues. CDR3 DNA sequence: TGCGCCAGCAGCCAAGAAGGGGGTAGCGGGAGTCCCTACAATGAGCAGTTCTTC. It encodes CASSQEGGSGSPYNEQFF.

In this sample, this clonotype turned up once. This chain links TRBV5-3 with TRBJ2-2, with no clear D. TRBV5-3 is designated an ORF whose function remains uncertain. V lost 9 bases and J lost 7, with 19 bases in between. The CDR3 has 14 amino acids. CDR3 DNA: TGTGCCATGGGCCCTGGGTCATGGGGCGGGGAGCTGTTTTTT. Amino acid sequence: CAMGPGSWGGELFF.